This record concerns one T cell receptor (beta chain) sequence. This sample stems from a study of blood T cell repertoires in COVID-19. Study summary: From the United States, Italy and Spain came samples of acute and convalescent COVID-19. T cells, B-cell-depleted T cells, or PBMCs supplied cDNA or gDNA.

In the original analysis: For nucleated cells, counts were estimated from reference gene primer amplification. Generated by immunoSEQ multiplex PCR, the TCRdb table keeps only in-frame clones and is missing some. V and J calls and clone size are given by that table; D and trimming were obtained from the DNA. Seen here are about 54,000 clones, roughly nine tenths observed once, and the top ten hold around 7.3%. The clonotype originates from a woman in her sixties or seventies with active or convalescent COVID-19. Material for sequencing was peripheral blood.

Here the CDR3 DNA reads TGTGCCAGCAGTTTTAGTGGCGGAGAGACCCAGTACTTC. Its translation: CASSFSGGETQYF. The chain joins TRBV12-3 or TRBV12-4 to TRBJ2-5, with D unclear. The CDR3 consists of 13 residues. With 3 bases removed from V and 4 bases from J, the gap between germline ends came to 9 bases.